Below, one T cell receptor (beta chain) is given with its context. Its target is unknown. These data belong to a study of T cell responses to AZD1222 COVID-19 vaccine. General study results and limits: At 160-218 and 743-854, vaccine-associated CD4 TCRs were dominant, and they spanned spike. Spike-specific TCR breadth rose after two AZD1222 doses, and depth rose as well. Epitopes outside B.1.351 and B.1.1.7 mutated regions reportedly drew nearly half of spike TCRs.

V lost 3 bases, J lost 0 bases, and 8 bases lay in between. The CDR3 spans 13 residues. The germline CDR1 and CDR2 sequences are DFQATT and SNEGSKA (reference sequence). Sequenced by immunoSEQ multiplex PCR; TCRdb stores in-frame clones only, minus some. The sample lists 80,000 or so clones; around 90% were seen once. The TCR was taken from an adult in good health. Sequencing used peripheral blood, obtained on day 0 of MenACWY control vaccination. V usage is TRBV20-1 and J usage is TRBJ1-1; D possibly corresponds to TRBD1 (5 bases). The CDR3 DNA reads TGCAGTGCTAGTCGACAGCTGAACACTGAAGCTTTCTTT. Translated, it gives CSASRQLNTEAFF.